This TCR beta chain was sequenced for a study of cytomegalovirus exposure and HLA in healthy donors. Overall study: The early release's HLA-typed donors yielded 65 million to 85 million unique TCRs. Whole-study findings and limits: Accurate prediction of most subjects' HLA-A and HLA-B alleles from TCR beta sequences was reported.

PCR involved 60 Vbeta and 13 Jbeta primers. TCRdb keeps only in-frame clones here, not all; method: immunoSEQ multiplex PCR. Of about 140,000 clones in the sample, approximately 83% were seen once. V was shortened by 10 bases and J by 4 bases, with 11 bases between the two germline ends. The length of the CDR3 is 12 residues. Germline V gene lookup returns CDR1 SEHNR and CDR2 FQNEAQ (reference sequence). This clone was detected only once. Its specificity is unknown. J is TRBJ1-3 and V is TRBV7-9; the D gene is possibly TRBD1 (6 bases). The receptor was derived from a middle-aged man in good health and CMV-seronegative. Sequenced: PBMCs. The CDR3, as DNA: TGTGCCACACAGGGAGTGGGAAACACCATATATTTT. This encodes CATQGVGNTIYF.